These 14 T cell receptor beta chains came from one sample sequenced in a study of control samples from healthy donors and cancer patients. Data came from immunoSEQ multiplex PCR; TCRdb stores just in-frame clones and leaves some out. The data hold 150,000 to 200,000 clones, with around 93% observed a single time. The specimen was blood. The receptors shown here come from a young man in good health.

In its sample, this clone was seen once. DNA of the CDR3: TGCGCCAGCAGCTTACAGACGTCGAACACTGAAGCTTTCTTT. It is translated as CASSLQTSNTEAFF. The rearrangement joins TRBV5-1 to TRBJ1-1; no clear D gene. The CDR3 has 14 amino acids. V lost 2 bases to trimming and J lost 1 base, with 9 bases between them. Germline loops: CDR1 SGHRS, CDR2 YFSETQ.

V and J are TRBV6-6 and TRBJ2-3, with D perhaps TRBD2 (7 bases). This CDR3 has 13 residues. Germline lookup yields CDR1 MNHNY and CDR2 SVGAGI (reference sequence). Trimming stripped 4 bases from V and 6 bases from J, with 11 bases between. For the CDR3, the DNA is TGTGCCAGCAGTTTCGGGGGGCACGATACGCAGTATTTT. Protein product: CASSFGGHDTQYF.

Note on this clone: The sample contains more than one DNA sequence encoding this CDR3. This chain uses TRBV2 with TRBJ1-1; the D gene is possibly TRBD1 (5 bases). V shed 6 bases and J shed 1 base, with 9 bases lying between them. CDR1 and CDR2 (germline): SNHLY, FYNNEI. The CDR3 consists of 13 residues. The CDR3 region has the DNA TGTGCCAGCAGGGGGGAAGGGAACACTGAAGCTTTCTTT. This translates into CASRGEGNTEAFF.

This chain joins TRBV24-1 and TRBJ2-7; D gene ambiguous. Germline V gives CDR1 KGHDR, CDR2 SFDVKD. The CDR3 extends over 13 amino acids. Between the trimmed V and J ends, which lost 7 bases and 1 base, there was a span of 10 bases. CDR3 region: CATSDHISYEQYF. CDR3 DNA: TGTGCCACCAGCGACCACATATCCTACGAGCAGTACTTC.

The chain's CDR3 is CASSSGLAGGQTQYF. CDR3 bases: TGTGCCAGCAGCTCGGGACTAGCGGGGGGGCAGACGCAGTATTTT. The V gene is TRBV6-5, the J gene TRBJ2-3; 16 bases line up with TRBD2. This CDR3 is built from 15 residues. V lost 6 bases, J lost 9 bases, and 6 bases stayed unmatched. Germline lookup yields CDR1 MNHEY and CDR2 SVGAGI.

The V gene is TRBV5-1, the J gene TRBJ2-2; the D gene could be TRBD1 or TRBD2 (5 bases each). CDR1 SGHRS and CDR2 YFSETQ come from the germline V gene. Trimming cost V 4 bases and J 0 bases, with 13 bases left between them. This CDR3 has 16 amino acids. The CDR3 is CASSPGRDANTGELFF. In DNA form, the CDR3 reads TGCGCCAGCAGCCCGGGACGGGATGCGAACACCGGGGAGCTGTTTTTT.

This chain connects TRBV19 to TRBJ1-5; D call uncertain. The CDR3 is 9 amino acids. In germline, CDR1 is LNHDA, CDR2 SQIVND (reference sequence). The V and J ends lost 9 bases and 4 bases respectively, with 1 base between them. In nucleotides, the CDR3 is TGTGCCAGGAATCAGCCCCAGCATTTT. Translation gives CARNQPQHF.

The chain couples TRBV6-5 to TRBJ2-7, with TRBD2 matching 11 bases. The CDR3 runs to 16 residues. With 2 bases clipped from V and 3 bases from J, the junction kept 6 bases outside the gene matches. Germline CDR1 is MNHEY and CDR2 is SVGAGI. CDR3 DNA: TGTGCCAGCAGTTACGCTAGCGGGGGGAGCTACTACGAGCAGTACTTC. Encoded protein: CASSYASGGSYYEQYF.

This clone has a single count. The rearrangement joins TRBV2 to TRBJ1-6; unclear D gene. The ends were cut back, 1 base at V and 14 bases at J, with 12 bases in the middle. Looked up from germline, CDR1 is SNHLY and CDR2 is FYNNEI. The CDR3 extends over 13 amino acids. As DNA, the CDR3 is TGTGCCAGCAGTGAAGAGGACGGAGAATCCCTCCACTTT. The encoded protein is CASSEEDGESLHF.

V usage is TRBV5-5 and J usage is TRBJ1-4, with TRBD1 matching over 7 bases. The germline CDR1 and CDR2 sequences are SGHKS and YYEKEE (reference sequence). The CDR3 contains 17 residues. V lost 2 bases and J lost 3; bases outside the gene matches: 10. CDR3 sequence reads: CASSLAGQPSPNEKLFF. CDR3 DNA: TGTGCCAGCAGCTTAGCGGGACAGCCTAGTCCTAATGAAAAACTGTTTTTT.

The gene calls are TRBV6-5 and TRBJ1-1; 7 bases line up with TRBD1. The CDR3 consists of 14 residues. The germline V gene encodes CDR1 MNHEY and CDR2 SVGAGI. V was clipped by 6 bases and J by 4 bases; unmatched bases: 8. CDR3 loop: CASSPQGGFTEAFF. In nucleotides, the CDR3 is TGTGCCAGCAGCCCCCAGGGGGGCTTCACTGAAGCTTTCTTT.

This chain uses TRBV5-1 with TRBJ1-4; 8 nucleotides line up with TRBD1. Per the germline V gene, CDR1 is SGHRS and CDR2 is YFSETQ. The ends lost 4 bases at V and 8 bases at J; junction bases unmatched: 7. CDR3 length: 14 residues. CDR3 sequence reads: CASSRGQGFEKLFF. For the CDR3, the DNA is TGCGCCAGCAGCCGTGGACAGGGTTTCGAAAAACTGTTTTTT.

The chain is built from TRBV3-1 (or the pseudogene TRBV3-2) and TRBJ1-1; D unresolved. The V and J ends lost 1 base and 1 base respectively, with 10 bases between them. This CDR3 region has 15 residues. Germline CDR1 reads LGHDT; CDR2 reads YNNKEL (reference sequence). Here the CDR3 reads CASSQGSKGNTEAFF. The CDR3 DNA reads as TGTGCCAGCAGCCAAGGGTCTAAGGGGAACACTGAAGCTTTCTTT.

The chain couples TRBV6-6 to TRBJ1-4; a possible D gene is TRBD1 (5 bases). This CDR3 comprises 16 residues. Between the trimmed V and J ends, which lost 2 bases and 0 bases, there was a span of 10 bases. Germline V gene data show CDR1 as MNHNY and CDR2 as SVGAGI (reference sequence). The DNA for the CDR3 is TGTGCCAGCAGTTACAAGACAGTTGCAACTAATGAAAAACTGTTTTTT. Protein product: CASSYKTVATNEKLFF.